One and the same sample provided the 32 T cell receptor beta chains below, sequenced in a study of T cells after yellow fever vaccination. Each CDR3 protein gets one entry after TCRdb re-called the 5' RACE reads with MiXCR. This table holds about 630,000 distinct CDR3 sequences, roughly an eighth found once. The material sequenced was PBMCs, taken on the day of the yellow fever booster vaccination. All receptors derive from a man aged 25 to 45 who received the YFV17D yellow fever vaccine.

This chain links TRBV12-3 or TRBV12-4 with TRBJ2-6; 10 positions agree with TRBD1. With V trimmed by 6 bases and J by 3 bases, 5 bases remained unmatched. This CDR3 spans 16 amino acids. The CDR3, as DNA: TGTGCCAGCAGCTCGACAGGGGGCGGTGGGGCCAACGTCCTGACTTTC. It encodes CASSSTGGGGANVLTF.

The chain's CDR3 is CASSLTPGRAEEQYF. CDR3 bases: TGCGCCAGCAGCTTGACCCCGGGACGGGCCGAGGAGCAGTACTTC. This chain joins TRBV5-1 and TRBJ2-7; D is perhaps TRBD1 or TRBD2 (5 bases each). Germline V CDR1 and CDR2: SGHRS, YFSETQ. The CDR3 loop spans 15 amino acids. V lost 1 base, J lost 7 bases, and 18 bases lay in between. The full variable domain, its missing parts supplied by reference TRBV5-1 and TRBJ2-7, is KAGVTQTPRYLIKTRGQQVTLSCSPISGHRSVSWYQQTPGQGLQFLFEYFSETQRNKGNFPGRFSGRQFSNSRSEMNVSTLELGDSALYLCASSLTPGRAEEQYFGPGTRLTVT.

J is TRBJ2-7 and V is TRBV7-2; D not certain. CDR1 SGHTA and CDR2 FQGNSA come from the germline V gene. This CDR3 spans 13 amino acids. The ends were cut back, 3 bases at V and 2 bases at J, with 8 bases in the middle. For the CDR3, the DNA is TGTGCCAGCAGCTTGGTGATCCCCTACGAGCAGTACTTC. Translating it yields CASSLVIPYEQYF.

The DNA for the CDR3 is TGCAGCGTTGAGGCAGCAGGCGGTGAAAAACTGTTTTTT. Translation: CSVEAAGGEKLFF. The genes are TRBV29-1 and TRBJ1-4; D gene uncertain. V was pared by 3 bases and J by 7 bases, with 12 bases between. The CDR3 is made up of 13 amino acids. Germline V gives CDR1 SQVTM, CDR2 ANQGSEA.

This clonotype has ten or more counts. The rearrangement uses TRBV12-3 or TRBV12-4 and TRBJ2-5; D may match TRBD1 or TRBD2 (5 bases each). The CDR3 consists of 13 residues. V shed 7 bases and J shed 2 bases, with 11 bases lying between them. In DNA form, the CDR3 reads TGTGCCAGCACAGGGAGTACACAAGAGACCCAGTACTTC. Translation: CASTGSTQETQYF.

The chain employs TRBV20-1 and TRBJ1-2; TRBD1 might be the D (5 bases). This CDR3 contains 13 residues. V lost 5 bases, J lost 8 bases, and 18 bases lay in between. Germline V gene lookup returns CDR1 DFQATT and CDR2 SNEGSKA (reference sequence). The CDR3 sequence: CSAGTPEWRGYTF. CDR3 sequence (DNA): TGCAGTGCTGGGACCCCGGAGTGGAGAGGCTACACCTTC.

The V gene is TRBV28, the J gene TRBJ2-1; 7 positions match TRBD1. After removal of 8 bases from V and 4 bases from J, the junction contained 8 bases not matched to a gene. In germline, CDR1 is MDHEN, CDR2 SYDVKM. The length of the CDR3 is 14 residues. CDR3 sequence: CASRRDRTYNEQFF. The CDR3 DNA follows: TGTGCCAGCCGACGGGACAGAACTTACAATGAGCAGTTCTTC.

The V gene is TRBV30, the J gene TRBJ2-7; no firm D call. The V gene lost 1 base and the J gene lost 7 bases, with 17 bases spanning the gap. The germline V gene has CDR1 GTSNPN and CDR2 SVGIG (reference sequence). The CDR3 is made up of 14 amino acids. This CDR3 reads CAWSGIEYLREQYF. The CDR3 DNA sequence: TGTGCCTGGAGTGGTATAGAATACCTTCGGGAGCAGTACTTC.

This chain connects TRBV5-1 to TRBJ1-1; a weak D match, TRBD1 (6 bases). Germline V gene sequence: CDR1 SGHRS, CDR2 YFSETQ. Trimming left V 2 bases short and J 5 bases short, with 13 bases between. This CDR3 has 14 amino acids. For the CDR3, the DNA is TGCGCCAGCAGCTTCTTGGGGGGCGAAACTGAAGCTTTCTTT. Translating it yields CASSFLGGETEAFF.

This clonotype has just a few counts. The junction and the germline gene differ at one end; a read error may be behind it. V is TRBV7-7 and J is TRBJ2-5, with a weak D call TRBD1 (6 bases). CDR1 is SSHAT, CDR2 FNYEAQ, per germline (reference sequence). This CDR3 has 13 residues. The CDR3 loop reads CASSQQGMETQYF. The CDR3 DNA sequence: TGTGCTAGCAGCCAACAGGGAATGGAGACCCAGTACTTC.

This clonotype was observed a few times. The chain recombines TRBV5-6 with TRBJ2-5, with 11 bases matching TRBD1. CDR3 length: 14 amino acids. With V trimmed by 9 bases and J by 2 bases, 6 bases remained unmatched. Germline V gives CDR1 SGHDT, CDR2 YYEEEE. The CDR3 reads CATMGQGGQETQYF. The CDR3 coding sequence is TGTGCCACCATGGGACAGGGGGGACAAGAGACCCAGTACTTC.

This clonotype was found a few times. The rearrangement uses TRBV6-4 and TRBJ2-2; D not resolved. The CDR3 has 16 residues. Trimming pared 0 bases from V and 2 bases from J, leaving 10 bases between. Looked up from germline, CDR1 is MRHNA and CDR2 is SNTAGT. The DNA of the CDR3 is TGTGCCAGCAGTGACTCCCCCACCCTTAACACCGGGGAGCTGTTTTTT. Its protein product is CASSDSPTLNTGELFF.

There are many counts of this clonotype. This chain joins TRBV29-1 and TRBJ2-2, with D hard to call. Germline CDR1 reads SQVTM; CDR2 reads ANQGSEA. The CDR3 totals 13 residues. Between the trimmed V and J ends, which lost 5 bases and 6 bases, there was a span of 13 bases. CDR3 bases: TGCAGCGTTTGGTCGACCCCCCCCGGGGAGCTGTTTTTT. The encoded protein is CSVWSTPPGELFF.

This clonotype appeared a few times. The CDR3 bases are TGTGCCAGCAGGGAATCAATGGAGGGCGATACGCAGTATTTT. Translated: CASRESMEGDTQYF. The chain carries TRBV6-2 or TRBV6-3 and TRBJ2-3; D possibly corresponds to TRBD2 (6 bases). The CDR3 covers 14 residues. Germline-derived CDR1 and CDR2 are MNHEY and SVGEGT. With 6 bases removed from V and 6 bases from J, the gap between germline ends came to 16 bases.

The V call is TRBV3-1, the J call TRBJ2-7, with 7 bases identical to TRBD1. Trimming took 4 bases from V and 2 from J; bases not matched to a gene: 8. This CDR3 is 15 amino acids long. CDR1 is LGHDT and CDR2 is YNNKEL in the germline V gene (reference sequence). The DNA of the CDR3 is TGTGCCAGCAGCCTTGGACAGGTCGGCGCCTACGAGCAGTACTTC. Its protein is CASSLGQVGAYEQYF.

This sequence joins TRBV5-8 and TRBJ2-1; 12 bases are shared with TRBD1. The CDR3 contains 17 residues. V lost 3 bases and J lost 11; bases outside the gene matches: 15. Germline lookup yields CDR1 SGHTS and CDR2 YDEGEE. The CDR3 loop reads CASSSGTGGAWSRKQFF. CDR3 DNA: TGTGCCAGCAGCTCAGGGACAGGGGGCGCTTGGTCTCGCAAGCAGTTCTTC.

This clonotype was picked up many times. V is TRBV7-8 and J is TRBJ2-4, with 12 bases identical to TRBD2. Trimming took 1 base from V and 5 from J; bases not matched to a gene: 3. In germline, CDR1 is SGHVS, CDR2 FQNEAQ. The CDR3 is 16 amino acids. CDR3 in amino acids: CASSLEASGRENIQYF. The CDR3 nucleotides read TGTGCCAGCAGCTTAGAGGCTAGCGGGAGGGAAAACATTCAGTACTTC. Full variable domain (rest looked up from reference TRBV7-8 and TRBJ2-4): GAGVSQSPRYKVAKRGQDVALRCDPISGHVSLFWYQQALGQGPEFLTYFQNEAQLDKSGLPSDRFFAERPEGSVSTLKIQRTQQEDSAVYLCASSLEASGRENIQYFGAGTRLSVL.

This rearrangement joins TRBV19 to TRBJ2-1; 9 positions agree with TRBD2. Germline V gene data show CDR1 as LNHDA and CDR2 as SQIVND (reference sequence). The CDR3 covers 14 residues. The ends lost 10 bases at V and 9 bases at J; junction bases unmatched: 13. Here the CDR3 DNA reads TGTGCCACCGAGACTAGCGGATATCCAAGTGAGCAGTTCTTC. This gives the protein CATETSGYPSEQFF.

This clonotype showed up just a few times. The chain uses TRBV5-1 and TRBJ2-7; maybe TRBD2 (6 bases). CDR3 length: 16 amino acids. The ends were cut back, 0 bases at V and 5 bases at J, with 18 bases in the middle. The germline CDR1 and CDR2 sequences are SGHRS and YFSETQ. The DNA for the CDR3 is TGCGCCAGCAGCTTGGCCTCCGGGACTTCCACCCACGAGCAGTACTTC. As protein: CASSLASGTSTHEQYF.

The table lists this clonotype with a few counts. The V and J genes are TRBV6-2 or TRBV6-3 and TRBJ2-7; 7 bases match TRBD2. CDR1 and CDR2 from the germline V gene are MNHEY and SVGEGT. The length of the CDR3 is 13 residues. Trimming at V came to 6 bases and at J to 5 bases, leaving 7 bases not matched to a gene. CDR3 sequence (DNA): TGTGCCAGCAGGCACGCGGGGGTCCACGAGCAGTACTTC. This encodes CASRHAGVHEQYF.

This sequence joins TRBV6-4 and TRBJ2-2; the D gene is possibly TRBD2 (5 bases). The CDR3 totals 15 residues. Germline V CDR1 and CDR2: MRHNA, SNTAGT. V lost 10 bases, J lost 1 base, and 16 bases lay in between. CDR3 nucleotide sequence: TGTGCCACCCCGAGGAGCGGCGGGAACACCGGGGAGCTGTTTTTT. It codes for CATPRSGGNTGELFF.

This clonotype turned up a few times. The chain couples TRBV21-1 to TRBJ2-1. TRBV21-1 is designated a pseudogene. CDR3 size: 16 residues. CDR3 sequence reads: CASSKAGQSSYNEQFF. CDR3 nucleotide sequence: TGTGCCAGCAGCAAAGCTGGGCAGAGCTCCTACAATGAGCAGTTCTTC.

This clonotype appeared a few times. The chain combines TRBV28 with TRBJ2-7; D is uncertain. The CDR3 runs 14 residues. In germline, CDR1 is MDHEN, CDR2 SYDVKM. V dropped 5 bases and J dropped 3 bases, with 14 bases sitting between them. The CDR3 protein is CASSPRWLLYEQYF. CDR3 nucleotide sequence: TGTGCCAGCAGTCCGAGGTGGCTCCTCTACGAGCAGTACTTC. Supplemented by reference TRBV28 and TRBJ2-7, the full variable domain reads DVKVTQSSRYLVKRTGEKVFLECVQDMDHENMFWYRQDPGLGLRLIYFSYDVKMKEKGDIPEGYSVSREKKERFSLILESASTNQTSMYLCASSPRWLLYEQYFGPGTRLTVT.

This clonotype appeared many times. This rearrangement joins TRBV28 to TRBJ1-6, with TRBD1 matching 10 bases. V was clipped by 9 bases and J by 7 bases; unmatched bases: 3. CDR3 length: 13 residues. Germline loops: CDR1 MDHEN, CDR2 SYDVKM. The CDR3 DNA reads TGTGCCAGTCGGGACAGGGGAAATTCACCCCTCCACTTT. This sequence encodes CASRDRGNSPLHF.

J is TRBJ2-1 and V is TRBV24-1; 12 bases line up with TRBD2. Germline V gene data show CDR1 as KGHDR and CDR2 as SFDVKD. J lost 10 bases, V lost 3 bases, and 3 bases had no gene match. The CDR3 loop spans 14 amino acids. The CDR3 DNA reads TGTGCCACCAGTGATCCTGGACTAGCGGGAGAGCAGTTCTTC. Its protein product is CATSDPGLAGEQFF.

This clonotype has just a few counts. This rearrangement joins TRBV14 to TRBJ2-7; 15 nucleotides match TRBD2. The CDR3 has 17 residues. Germline CDR1 is SGHDN and CDR2 is FVKESK. The V and J ends lost 3 bases and 5 bases, in that order; junction bases with no gene match: 8. Here the CDR3 reads CASSQKGLAGGRNEQYF. The CDR3 nucleotides read TGTGCCAGCAGCCAGAAAGGACTAGCGGGGGGGAGGAACGAGCAGTACTTC.

This clonotype was seen a few times. V and J are TRBV15 and TRBJ1-1; D is possibly TRBD1 (5 bases). Germline V gene lookup returns CDR1 LNHNV and CDR2 YYDKDF (reference sequence). Trimming cost V 1 base and J 1 base, with 7 bases left between them. This CDR3 is 14 amino acids long. CDR3 sequence: CATSRARANTEAFF. As DNA, the CDR3 is TGTGCCACCAGCAGAGCCAGGGCGAACACTGAAGCTTTCTTT.

This clonotype was picked up many times. The rearrangement joins TRBV20-1 to TRBJ1-1, with D maybe TRBD1 (6 bases). The germline V gene encodes CDR1 DFQATT and CDR2 SNEGSKA (reference sequence). V gave up 8 bases and J gave up 6 bases, with 13 bases separating them. This CDR3 has 11 amino acids. The CDR3 DNA reads TGCAGTACGGGGGAGGGGGCTGAAGCTTTCTTT. As protein: CSTGEGAEAFF.

A few counts support this clonotype. The rearrangement links TRBV5-1 to TRBJ2-7; 7 bases are a match to TRBD1. V dropped 4 bases and J dropped 2; count of bases not matched to a gene: 6. Germline CDR1 SGHRS, CDR2 YFSETQ. The CDR3 length is 14 residues. CDR3 nucleotide sequence: TGCGCCAGCAGCCTCAACAGGGGCCCCTACGAGCAGTACTTC. Translation gives CASSLNRGPYEQYF.

This clonotype was found a few times. This rearrangement joins TRBV5-1 to TRBJ1-1; D possibly corresponds to TRBD1 (6 bases). This CDR3 has 14 amino acids. With 4 bases removed from V and 6 bases from J, the gap between germline ends came to 16 bases. The germline CDR1 and CDR2 sequences are SGHRS and YFSETQ. In nucleotides, the CDR3 is TGCGCCAGCAGCATGGGGGGGCGGTCCCCTGAAGCTTTCTTT. Its translation: CASSMGGRSPEAFF.

This clonotype turned up a few times. V and J are TRBV30 and TRBJ1-2, with a possible D match to TRBD1 (6 bases). The CDR3 consists of 13 residues. V was clipped by 0 bases and J by 8 bases, with 13 bases between them. Germline loops: CDR1 GTSNPN, CDR2 SVGIG (reference sequence). CDR3 residues: CAWSVAGAHGYTF. CDR3 coding DNA: TGTGCCTGGAGTGTAGCAGGGGCCCACGGCTACACCTTC.

V and J are TRBV2 and TRBJ2-3; no clear D gene. CDR1 is SNHLY and CDR2 is FYNNEI in the germline V gene. This CDR3 has 13 amino acids. V lost 0 bases and J lost 8, with 9 bases in between. The CDR3 region has the DNA TGTGCCAGCAGTGAAGCGCCGGTTGCTACGCAGTATTTT. Amino acid sequence: CASSEAPVATQYF.